One sample yielded the 21 T cell receptor beta chains listed below, sequenced in a study of CD8 T cells in ankylosing spondylitis. Study-wide findings and caveats: Blood from ankylosing spondylitis patients appeared to carry a characteristic roughly eight-variant TCR beta motif.

TCRdb re-analysed the 5' RACE reads in MiXCR, keeping a single row per CDR3 protein. The sample includes 750,000 to 850,000 distinct CDR3 sequences, roughly 12% of them seen just once. For these receptors, no antigen is known. The sequenced sample consisted of blood, either unsorted or a sorted T cell fraction (not recorded which). The origin of the receptors is a male donor with ankylosing spondylitis.

This clonotype was seen a handful of times. V usage is TRBV10-2 and J usage is TRBJ2-1, with 9 bases fitting TRBD2. Germline values: CDR1 WSHSY, CDR2 SAAADI. The CDR3 loop spans 15 amino acids. V was clipped by 5 bases and J by 7 bases; unmatched bases: 9. The CDR3 DNA reads as TGCGCCAGCAGTCCCTTTAGCGGGAGTAGAAATGAGCAGTTCTTC. This sequence encodes CASSPFSGSRNEQFF.

Only a few counts were recorded for this clonotype. V usage is TRBV15 and J usage is TRBJ2-3; 7 positions match TRBD2. The germline V gene encodes CDR1 LNHNV and CDR2 YYDKDF (reference sequence). The junction had 8 bases not matched to a gene; V was cut back by 11 bases and J by 0 bases. This CDR3 has 14 residues. CDR3 bases: TGTGCCTCATCTAGCGGAGTTAGCACAGATACGCAGTATTTT. Its protein product is CASSSGVSTDTQYF.

The chain employs TRBV20-1 and TRBJ1-2; D possibly corresponds to TRBD1 (6 bases). V lost 5 bases and J 4 bases, leaving 17 bases between the germline ends. The CDR3 contains 14 residues. The germline gives CDR1 DFQATT, CDR2 SNEGSKA (reference sequence). The CDR3 sequence: CSAGGQPKFYGYTF. CDR3 nucleotide sequence: TGCAGTGCTGGTGGACAGCCGAAGTTCTATGGCTACACCTTC.

This clonotype was counted at least ten times. This chain joins TRBV20-1 and TRBJ2-7; TRBD1 aligns across 9 bases. Per germline, CDR1 DFQATT and CDR2 SNEGSKA (reference sequence). The length of the CDR3 is 12 residues. CDR3 residues: CSARTGVYEQYF. The CDR3, as DNA: TGCAGCGCCCGGACAGGGGTCTACGAGCAGTACTTC.

This clonotype was detected a few times. V and J are TRBV4-2 and TRBJ2-1, with 8 nucleotides matching TRBD1. Germline values: CDR1 LGHNA, CDR2 YNFKEQ. The CDR3 consists of 17 residues. Unmatched junction bases numbered 9, after V lost 1 base and J lost 4 bases. CDR3 protein: CASSQGLGQGLYNEQFF. CDR3 in DNA: TGTGCCAGCAGCCAAGGCCTCGGACAGGGCCTTTACAATGAGCAGTTCTTC.

This clonotype occurred many times. The chain uses TRBV12-3 or TRBV12-4 and TRBJ1-2, with 8 nucleotides matching TRBD1. The V gene end was trimmed by 6 bases and the J gene end by 7 bases; junction bases not matched to a gene: 7. The CDR3 totals 13 residues. The DNA of the CDR3 is TGTGCCAGCAGCCTTACAGGGGGGTCTGGCTACACCTTC. It encodes CASSLTGGSGYTF.

In this sample, this clonotype turned up a few times. The gene calls are TRBV7-3 and TRBJ2-1; perhaps TRBD1 as D (6 bases). The CDR3 spans 16 residues. CDR1 SGHTA and CDR2 FQGTGA come from the germline V gene. The V gene lost 2 bases and the J gene lost 7 bases, with 18 bases spanning the gap. The CDR3 spells CASSLRYRTVENEQFF. CDR3 nucleotide sequence: TGTGCCAGCAGCTTACGGTACCGGACAGTAGAAAATGAGCAGTTCTTC.

The gene calls are TRBV24-1 and TRBJ2-5; D ambiguous. Germline V CDR1 and CDR2: KGHDR, SFDVKD. The V gene lost 1 base and the J gene lost 2 bases, with 13 bases spanning the gap. This CDR3 region has 16 residues. The CDR3 is CATSDLNPADQETQYF. CDR3 nucleotide sequence: TGTGCCACCAGTGATTTAAATCCCGCAGATCAAGAGACCCAGTACTTC.

Ten or more counts support this clonotype. The chain's CDR3 is CASSPQGFGTEAFF. The CDR3 DNA follows: TGTGCCAGCAGTCCTCAGGGTTTTGGCACTGAAGCTTTCTTT. The chain has TRBV12-3 or TRBV12-4 and TRBJ1-1; tentatively, D is TRBD1 (5 bases). The V end was cut by 5 bases, the J end by 4 bases, with 14 bases between. This CDR3 has 14 residues.

The gene calls are TRBV28 and TRBJ2-5; perhaps TRBD1 as D (6 bases). CDR1 is MDHEN and CDR2 is SYDVKM in the germline V gene. The V end was cut by 6 bases, the J end by 3 bases, with 11 bases between. The CDR3 contains 13 residues. In DNA form, the CDR3 reads TGTGCCAGCAGCTACAGGGCAAAAGAGACCCAGTACTTC. Encoded protein: CASSYRAKETQYF.

The CDR3 sequence: CASSRGGVYEQYF. Here the CDR3 DNA reads TGTGCCAGCAGTCGGGGCGGGGTCTACGAGCAGTACTTC. The chain joins TRBV6-1 to TRBJ2-7; maybe TRBD2 (6 bases). V gave up 5 bases and J gave up 3 bases, with 11 bases separating them. Germline CDR1 reads MNHNS; CDR2 reads SASEGT. The CDR3 is made up of 13 amino acids.

The table lists this clonotype with many counts. This chain uses TRBV29-1 with TRBJ2-7, with D perhaps given as TRBD1 or TRBD2 (6 bases each). CDR1 SQVTM and CDR2 ANQGSEA come from the germline V gene. Trimming stripped 5 bases from V and 1 base from J, with 15 bases between. The CDR3 covers 14 residues. CDR3 residues: CSVSQGTSSYEQYF. CDR3 DNA sequence: TGCAGCGTTTCCCAGGGGACTTCATCCTACGAGCAGTACTTC.

The V gene is TRBV12-3 or TRBV12-4, the J gene TRBJ1-1, with 7 bases lining up with TRBD1. Losses at the gene ends were 2 bases for V and 1 base for J; bases not matched to a gene: 4. The CDR3 has 15 residues. This CDR3 is CASSLWDRSNTEAFF. CDR3 DNA sequence: TGTGCCAGCAGTTTATGGGACAGATCGAACACTGAAGCTTTCTTT.

The chain employs TRBV5-1 and TRBJ2-1, with 7 positions matching TRBD2. The germline gives CDR1 SGHRS, CDR2 YFSETQ. J gave up 3 bases and V 4 bases, and 4 bases lay outside the gene matches. This CDR3 has 14 residues. This CDR3 reads CASSTGTIYNEQFF. For the CDR3, the DNA is TGCGCCAGCAGCACCGGGACTATCTACAATGAGCAGTTCTTC. The full variable domain, completed using reference TRBV5-1 and TRBJ2-1, is KAGVTQTPRYLIKTRGQQVTLSCSPISGHRSVSWYQQTPGQGLQFLFEYFSETQRNKGNFPGRFSGRQFSNSRSEMNVSTLELGDSALYLCASSTGTIYNEQFFGPGTRLTVL.

Ten or more counts support this clonotype. This chain joins TRBV20-1 and TRBJ2-1; the D gene is possibly TRBD1 (6 bases). CDR1 DFQATT and CDR2 SNEGSKA come from the germline V gene (reference sequence). This CDR3 has 14 amino acids. V gave up 0 bases and J gave up 4 bases, with 10 bases separating them. CDR3 sequence: CSARDRTGYNEQFF. The CDR3 DNA is TGCAGTGCTAGAGATCGTACAGGGTACAATGAGCAGTTCTTC.

The rearrangement joins TRBV5-1 to TRBJ2-3; possibly TRBD2 for D (7 bases). V dropped 3 bases and J dropped 4 bases, with 24 bases sitting between them. The CDR3 is 18 residues long. CDR1 and CDR2 (germline): SGHRS, YFSETQ. For the CDR3, the DNA is TGCGCCAGCAGCTCAGGGGACTTTACGGGAGGTGGCGCAGATACGCAGTATTTT. This sequence encodes CASSSGDFTGGGADTQYF.

This clonotype was detected many times. This rearrangement joins TRBV4-2 to TRBJ2-1; perhaps TRBD1 as D (5 bases). This CDR3 comprises 17 residues. The germline V gene encodes CDR1 LGHNA and CDR2 YNFKEQ. V shed 4 bases and J shed 0 bases, with 16 bases lying between them. CDR3 protein: CASSLLQESLSYNEQFF. CDR3 DNA: TGTGCCAGCAGCCTATTACAGGAGTCCCTCTCCTACAATGAGCAGTTCTTC.

This chain connects TRBV7-2 to TRBJ2-7; perhaps TRBD2 as D (6 bases). CDR1 and CDR2 from the germline V gene are SGHTA and FQGNSA. V lost 5 bases to trimming and J lost 3 bases, with 17 bases between them. The CDR3 spans 15 residues. The CDR3 sequence is CASSAKNGGFYEQYF. CDR3 coding DNA: TGTGCCAGCAGCGCCAAAAACGGGGGTTTCTACGAGCAGTACTTC. Combining the CDR3 with reference TRBV7-2 and TRBJ2-7 gives the whole variable domain GAGVSQSPSNKVTEKGKDVELRCDPISGHTALYWYRQSLGQGLEFLIYFQGNSAPDKSGLPSDRFSAERTGGSVSTLTIQRTQQEDSAVYLCASSAKNGGFYEQYFGPGTRLTVT.

This sequence joins TRBV28 and TRBJ2-1, with a weak D call TRBD1 (5 bases). This CDR3 comprises 16 residues. With 2 bases removed from V and 1 base from J, the gap between germline ends came to 12 bases. In germline, CDR1 is MDHEN, CDR2 SYDVKM. The CDR3 sequence: CASSLRGRRSYNEQFF. CDR3 DNA: TGTGCCAGCAGTTTAAGGGGCAGGCGGTCCTACAATGAGCAGTTCTTC. Using reference TRBV28 and TRBJ2-1 for the parts outside the CDR3, the full variable domain is DVKVTQSSRYLVKRTGEKVFLECVQDMDHENMFWYRQDPGLGLRLIYFSYDVKMKEKGDIPEGYSVSREKKERFSLILESASTNQTSMYLCASSLRGRRSYNEQFFGPGTRLTVL.

This clonotype showed up just a few times. The gene calls are TRBV7-6 and TRBJ2-7; D gene uncertain. From germline, CDR1 is SGHVS and CDR2 FNYEAQ. Between the trimmed V and J ends, which lost 2 bases and 0 bases, there was a span of 17 bases. This CDR3 has 17 amino acids. The CDR3 sequence is CASSLIFDPTSSYEQYF. CDR3 bases: TGTGCCAGCAGCTTAATTTTTGACCCTACGAGCTCCTACGAGCAGTACTTC.

The gene calls are TRBV12-3 or TRBV12-4 and TRBJ2-2; D may be TRBD1 (5 bases). Trimming stripped 1 base from V and 6 bases from J, with 6 bases between. The CDR3 has 13 amino acids. The CDR3, as DNA: TGTGCCAGCAGTTTAGTGGGGCCCGGGGAGCTGTTTTTT. As protein: CASSLVGPGELFF.